This T cell receptor (beta chain) was captured by sequencing in a study of T cell repertoires in cytomegalovirus infection. Germline lookup yields CDR1 PRHDT and CDR2 FYEKMQ (reference sequence). Trimming cost V 3 bases and J 0 bases; bases outside gene matches: 10. This CDR3 contains 20 residues. TCRdb itself ran the reads through MiXCR, one entry per CDR3 protein. Of approximately 240,000 distinct CDR3 sequences listed, roughly an eighth are singletons. Sequencing was performed on PBMCs. This sequence joins TRBV13 and TRBJ2-5, with 16 bases lining up with TRBD2. The TCR originated in a human donor in good health (CMV status not recorded). Some clones in this sample may be carry-over from other donors' samples. The CDR3 loop reads CASSFQNPGLAGGNQETQYF. Here the CDR3 DNA reads TGTGCCAGCAGCTTCCAAAACCCGGGACTAGCGGGGGGGAACCAAGAGACCCAGTACTTC.